The clone carrying this TCR beta chain was recorded many times. The antigen is unknown. The record originates from a study of molecular identifiers for immune sequencing clone quantification. Study-level findings and limits: Clonotypes topping 20 RNA copies carried over 97% of effector molecules but under 1% of naive ones.

TCRdb reprocessed the PCR reads via MiXCR and lists one record per CDR3 protein. Counted here are some 320,000 distinct CDR3 sequences, roughly a fifth occurring once; the ten biggest clones make up more than 0.8%. CDR3 length equals 19 residues. Germline V lookup: CDR1 SEHNR, CDR2 FQNEAQ (reference sequence). V lost 5 bases, J lost 2 bases, and 16 bases stayed unmatched. The genes are TRBV7-9 and TRBJ2-3; 10 bases are shared with TRBD2. The specimen was naive CD8+ T cells from blood, with Jurkat cell RNA spiked in. Subset described: FACS-sorted CD8+CD4-CCR7+CD45RA+ naive T cells. The receptor was isolated from a human donor in good health. Some libraries in this study had Jurkat cell RNA spiked in. The CDR3 bases are TGTGCCAGCAGCCGGCGTGGGGCTAGCGGGAGCACGGTCACAGATACGCAGTATTTT. Translation gives CASSRRGASGSTVTDTQYF.